The 13 T cell receptor beta chains given below trace back to one sample, sequenced in a study of PD-1 blockade in classical Hodgkin lymphoma (TCRdb year 2020). Libraries were made using the immunoSEQ multiplex PCR assay. Not all clones reach the TCRdb copy of this immuneACCESS table, which keeps in-frame sequences only. Checked studies attribute under half of the gap to unresolved V genes and leave the rest unexplained. In this sample the table shows under 100,000 clones, approximately 80% of which occur a single time. The ten most abundant clones make up 12% of the sample. The sample's time point, from its label and the paper: cycle 1 day 1 (C1D1), immediately before nivolumab initiation. Every trial patient had relapsed after autologous stem cell transplantation, and cohorts A, B and C differed in prior brentuximab vedotin exposure. Specimen: peripheral blood mononuclear cells (PBMCs), collected at baseline. The receptors originated from a human donor with classical Hodgkin lymphoma.

The rearrangement uses TRBV6-4 and TRBJ1-5; no reliable D call. Trimming pared 6 bases from V and 4 bases from J, leaving 10 bases between. The CDR3 spans 13 residues. Germline CDR1 and CDR2: MRHNA and SNTAGT. CDR3 sequence reads: CASRAEGNQPQHF. CDR3 in DNA: TGTGCCAGCAGGGCGGAGGGAAATCAGCCCCAGCATTTT.

This clone was counted a few times. In DNA, the CDR3 is TGTGCCAGCAGGCCATGGGGCGATGAGCAGTTCTTC. Protein sequence: CASRPWGDEQFF. V usage is TRBV2 and J usage is TRBJ2-1; D possibly corresponds to TRBD1 (5 bases). This CDR3 region has 12 residues. V was shortened by 6 bases and J by 8 bases, with 11 bases between the two germline ends. Per the germline V gene, CDR1 is SNHLY and CDR2 is FYNNEI.

The V gene is TRBV6-5, the J gene TRBJ2-2; 9 bases fit TRBD1. The CDR3 extends over 16 amino acids. V lost 4 bases to trimming and J lost 3 bases; unmatched junction nucleotides: 6. The germline V gene has CDR1 MNHEY and CDR2 SVGAGI. This CDR3 is CASSSHGTGHTGELFF. DNA for the CDR3: TGTGCCAGCAGTTCCCACGGGACAGGGCACACCGGGGAGCTGTTTTTT.

This chain joins TRBV18 and TRBJ1-2, with D possibly being TRBD1 (5 bases). The CDR3 contains 15 residues. Trimming stripped 2 bases from V and 6 bases from J, with 16 bases between. Germline V gene data show CDR1 as KGHSH and CDR2 as LQKENI. The chain's CDR3 is CASSPTAGRGDGYTF. In DNA, the CDR3 is TGTGCCAGCTCACCAACGGCAGGGAGAGGGGATGGCTACACCTTC.

This chain uses TRBV6-5 with TRBJ1-3, with unresolved D. CDR1 is MNHEY and CDR2 is SVGAGI in the germline V gene. V lost 0 bases, J lost 1 base, and 7 bases lay in between. This CDR3 has 15 amino acids. The CDR3 DNA follows: TGTGCCAGCAGTTACTCGGGCCGTTCTGGAAACACCATATATTTT. Amino acid sequence: CASSYSGRSGNTIYF.

V usage is TRBV9 and J usage is TRBJ2-2, with TRBD1 matching 8 bases. Per germline, CDR1 SGDLS and CDR2 YYNGEE. The length of the CDR3 is 14 residues. The junction had 0 bases not matched to a gene; V was cut back by 5 bases and J by 0 bases. This CDR3 is CASRQGANTGELFF. CDR3 bases: TGTGCCAGCAGACAGGGGGCGAACACCGGGGAGCTGTTTTTT.

V usage is TRBV6-5 and J usage is TRBJ2-1, with 11 nucleotides matching TRBD2. This CDR3 is 15 amino acids long. V shed 5 bases and J 2 bases; nucleotides not matched to a gene: 2. Germline values: CDR1 MNHEY, CDR2 SVGAGI. Here the CDR3 DNA reads TGTGCCAGCAGTACTAGCGGGGGACCCTACAATGAGCAGTTCTTC. Translating gives CASSTSGGPYNEQFF.

The genes are TRBV9 and TRBJ1-3; no clear D gene. The V and J ends lost 0 bases and 0 bases respectively, with 7 bases between them. The CDR3 totals 15 residues. Germline V gene sequence: CDR1 SGDLS, CDR2 YYNGEE. CDR3 nucleotides: TGTGCCAGCAGCGTAGCGGGGTACTCTGGAAACACCATATATTTT. This encodes CASSVAGYSGNTIYF. Drawing the rest from reference TRBV9 and TRBJ1-3, the complete variable domain is DSGVTQTPKHLITATGQRVTLRCSPRSGDLSVYWYQQSLDQGLQFLIQYYNGEERAKGNILERFSAQQFPDLHSELNLSSLELGDSALYFCASSVAGYSGNTIYFGEGSWLTVV.

The gene calls are TRBV28 and TRBJ1-2; perhaps TRBD1 as D (5 bases). Germline values: CDR1 MDHEN, CDR2 SYDVKM. CDR3 length: 15 amino acids. Trimming took off 3 bases at V and 2 bases at J, with 13 bases between the two ends. The CDR3 protein is CASSFGRGGNYGYTF. The CDR3 DNA sequence: TGTGCCAGCAGTTTCGGTAGGGGCGGAAACTATGGCTACACCTTC.

This clone is termed medium-sized. Other DNA sequences in the sample encode the same CDR3. The gene calls are TRBV2 and TRBJ2-7; 10 bases are a match to TRBD1. V lost 4 bases and J lost 4; bases outside the gene matches: 1. The CDR3 has 13 amino acids. In germline, CDR1 is SNHLY, CDR2 FYNNEI. The CDR3 spells CASSGTGGYEQYF. The CDR3 DNA reads as TGTGCCAGCAGTGGGACAGGGGGATACGAGCAGTACTTC.

The V call is TRBV4-2, the J call TRBJ2-1, with 10 bases lining up with TRBD2. This CDR3 has 16 residues. The V gene end was trimmed by 0 bases and the J gene end by 9 bases; junction bases not matched to a gene: 8. The germline CDR1 and CDR2 sequences are LGHNA and YNFKEQ. CDR3 nucleotide sequence: TGTGCCAGCAGCCAAGATAAGTTAGCGGGAGGACGTGAGCAGTTCTTC. This gives the protein CASSQDKLAGGREQFF.

This clone was seen a single time. The V gene is TRBV4-3, the J gene TRBJ2-2; D might be TRBD1 or TRBD2, each matching 6 bases. Trimming shortened V by 5 bases and J by 5 bases, and 12 bases separated the two germline ends. This CDR3 spans 14 amino acids. Germline CDR1 is LGHNA and CDR2 is YSLEER. The CDR3 bases are TGCGCCAGCAGCAGGGGGGTAGGAACCGGGGAGCTGTTTTTT. Translation: CASSRGVGTGELFF.

The chain joins TRBV7-2 to TRBJ2-1; 12 bases fit TRBD1. Germline CDR1 and CDR2: SGHTA and FQGNSA. The CDR3 spans 14 residues. The V gene end was trimmed by 4 bases and the J gene end by 6 bases; junction bases not matched to a gene: 1. The CDR3 nucleotides read TGTGCCAGCAGCTGGGACAGGGGGCCCAATGAGCAGTTCTTC. Protein product: CASSWDRGPNEQFF.